Listed below are T cell receptor beta chains from one sample, sequenced in a study of beta chain features in type 1 diabetes. Sequencing was performed with immunoSEQ multiplex PCR; in TCRdb, only in-frame clones are kept and a portion is missing. The table lists about 220,000 clones, about a tenth of them singletons, with 1% to 1.5% in the top ten. The material sequenced was central memory CD4+ T cells from blood. All receptors come from a man aged 18 to 30 in good health. Each CDR3 is given with its conserved first and last residue. A D gene is named only where the DNA matches it firmly. Clone size is stated in some rows and not others, as once, few, many or a class when expanded.

abundance	d_gene	j_gene	v_gene	CDR3aa	CDR3nt
NA	NA	TRBJ2-5	TRBV13	CASSLGRGQETQYF	TGTGCCAGCAGCTTAGGAAGGGGCCAAGAGACCCAGTACTTC
NA	NA	TRBJ1-1	TRBV30	CAWSAGLGTEAFF	TGTGCCTGGAGTGCTGGTTTGGGCACTGAAGCTTTCTTT
few	TRBD1	TRBJ2-1	TRBV11-3	CASSFWTGHEQFF	TGTGCCAGCAGCTTCTGGACAGGCCATGAGCAGTTCTTC
few	NA	TRBJ2-7	TRBV11-2	CASSSLPYEQYF	TGTGCCAGCAGCTCGCTTCCCTACGAGCAGTACTTC
few	TRBD1	TRBJ2-7	TRBV14	CASSQRDRGASQYF	TGTGCCAGCAGCCAACGGGACAGGGGTGCCTCGCAGTACTTC
few	NA	TRBJ2-5	TRBV28	CASSSSQAPETQYF	TGTGCCAGCAGCTCCAGCCAAGCCCCAGAGACCCAGTACTTC
many	NA	TRBJ2-1	TRBV28	CASTVQGGSYNEQFF	TGTGCCAGCACCGTCCAGGGGGGGTCCTACAATGAGCAGTTCTTC
NA	NA	TRBJ2-1	TRBV15	CATSRDPDVRYNEQFF	TGTGCCACCAGCAGAGATCCGGACGTGAGGTACAATGAGCAGTTCTTC
few	NA	TRBJ2-6	TRBV9	CASSVVEGSGANVLTF	TGTGCCAGCAGCGTAGTTGAGGGTTCTGGGGCCAACGTCCTGACTTTC
NA	NA	TRBJ2-5	TRBV18	CASSHGQETQYF	TGTGCCAGCTCACACGGTCAAGAGACCCAGTACTTC
NA	NA	TRBJ1-1	TRBV4-3	CASSQEVGTEAFF	TGCGCCAGCAGCCAAGAGGTGGGCACTGAAGCTTTCTTT
few	TRBD2	TRBJ2-1	TRBV18	CASSPQASGGSSYNEQFF	TGTGCCAGCTCACCACAGGCTAGCGGGGGGAGCTCCTACAATGAGCAGTTCTTC
few	NA	TRBJ1-1	TRBV25-1	CASQTYAAEAFF	TGTGCCAGCCAGACTTACGCGGCGGAAGCTTTCTTT
NA	NA	TRBJ2-5	TRBV4-3	CASSQFAGGKGEETQYF	TGCGCCAGCAGCCAATTCGCAGGCGGGAAAGGAGAGGAGACCCAGTACTTC
few	NA	TRBJ2-5	TRBV4-2	CASSQDLWETQYF	TGTGCCAGCAGCCAAGACTTGTGGGAGACCCAGTACTTC